These T cell receptor beta chains were read from a single sample in a study of blood T cell repertoires in COVID-19. Using immunoSEQ multiplex PCR, the repertoire was profiled, and TCRdb retains in-frame clones only, with some absent. The table records 350,000 to 400,000 clones, about nine tenths of them present only once. The material sequenced was PBMCs or T cells enriched from blood (not recorded which). The origin of the receptors is a woman aged 40-49 years who had been exposed to COVID-19. Each CDR3 is given with its conserved first and last residue. A D gene is named only where the DNA matches it firmly. Size values are once, few and many counts, or a class for expanded clones, and some rows have none.

J gene,D gene,V gene,clone size,CDR3 DNA,CDR3 protein
TRBJ1-1,TRBD1,TRBV19,.,TGTGCCAGTAAGCGGACAGGGGTCACTGAAGCTTTCTTT,CASKRTGVTEAFF
TRBJ1-5,.,TRBV2,.,TGTGCCAGCAGCAGGGATCTCGATCAGCCCCAGCATTTT,CASSRDLDQPQHF
TRBJ2-7,TRBD1,TRBV7-2,once,TGTGCCAGCAGCGCCCGGACAGGGGGCGTCTACGAGCAGTACTTC,CASSARTGGVYEQYF
TRBJ1-4,.,TRBV18,.,TGTGCCAGCTCCCAGGGCGGGGATAATGAAAAACTGTTTTTT,CASSQGGDNEKLFF
TRBJ2-5,.,TRBV3-1/TRBV3-2,once,TGTGCCAGCAGCCATCGACGGGGTCAAGAGACCCAGTACTTC,CASSHRRGQETQYF
TRBJ1-2,.,TRBV12-3/TRBV12-4,.,TGTGCCAGCAGGGGACAAATTGAAGGCTACACCTTC,CASRGQIEGYTF
TRBJ1-1,TRBD1,TRBV2,.,TGTGCCAGCAGTGAAAGGACAGGGGGCCCTGGGACTGAAGCTTTCTTT,CASSERTGGPGTEAFF
TRBJ1-1,.,TRBV19,.,TGTGCCAGTAGTCCGTGGACACCGGCGAACACTGAAGCTTTCTTT,CASSPWTPANTEAFF
TRBJ1-5,.,TRBV9,.,TGTGCCAGCAGCGTAGAAGGGAGCGGCAATCAGCCCCAGCATTTT,CASSVEGSGNQPQHF
TRBJ2-2,TRBD2,TRBV10-1,.,TGCGCCAGCAGTCTAGCGGGAGGAACCGGGGAGCTGTTTTTT,CASSLAGGTGELFF
TRBJ2-1,.,TRBV3-1/TRBV3-2,.,TGTGCCAGCAGCCAAGACCCGACTACCCACTCCGGTGAGCAGTTCTTC,CASSQDPTTHSGEQFF
TRBJ1-2,.,TRBV9,.,TGTGCCAGCAGCGTCACCCAAAGCGGGGGCTACACCTTC,CASSVTQSGGYTF
TRBJ1-5,TRBD1,TRBV6-1,.,TGTGCCAGCAGTGCCTGGACAGGGAACCCTAGCAATCAGCCCCAGCATTTT,CASSAWTGNPSNQPQHF
TRBJ1-3,TRBD1,TRBV3-1/TRBV3-2,.,TGTGCCAGCAGCAGCCGACAGGGCTTTTCTGGAAACACCATATATTTT,CASSSRQGFSGNTIYF
TRBJ1-6,.,TRBV11-3,.,TGTGCCAGCAGCTTAGAGGGTCGATGGGGCGGAAGAAATTCACCCCTCCACTTT,CASSLEGRWGGRNSPLHF
TRBJ1-2,TRBD1,TRBV19,.,TGTGCCAGTAGAAAAGGACAGGGGACCGCTAACTATGGCTACACCTTC,CASRKGQGTANYGYTF
TRBJ1-2,TRBD1,TRBV18,.,TGTGCCAGCTCACAGGGACAGGGGATCGGTGGCTACACCTTC,CASSQGQGIGGYTF
TRBJ2-7,TRBD1,TRBV2,.,TGTGCCAGCAGTGACCAGGGGGCGATGTTCGAGCAGTACTTC,CASSDQGAMFEQYF
TRBJ1-2,.,TRBV19,.,TGTGCCAGTAGTATCCCAAGACAGTATGGCTACACCTTC,CASSIPRQYGYTF
TRBJ1-5,.,TRBV19,.,TGTGCCAGTAGTAACCAGAAATTAGGGAGGCAGCCCCAGCATTTT,CASSNQKLGRQPQHF
TRBJ1-2,.,TRBV28,.,TGTGCCAGCAGTTTAATTAGCCAGGGGAGAGGCTACACCTTC,CASSLISQGRGYTF
TRBJ1-2,TRBD1,TRBV15,.,TGTGCCACCAGCAGCGGACAGGGGGCAGGTGGCTACACCTTC,CATSSGQGAGGYTF
TRBJ2-2,.,TRBV24-1,.,TGTGCCACCAGTGCTAGCGCGGGAAACACCGGGGAGCTGTTTTTT,CATSASAGNTGELFF
TRBJ1-2,.,TRBV12-3/TRBV12-4,once,TGTGCCAGCAGCCTAGGGAGGGCCTATGGCTACACCTTC,CASSLGRAYGYTF
TRBJ1-5,.,TRBV19,.,TGTGCCAGTAGTATGGTCGGCGGGAGTTATAGCAATCAGCCCCAGCATTTT,CASSMVGGSYSNQPQHF
TRBJ1-6,TRBD1,TRBV27,.,TGTGCCAGCAGTTTAATGGGACAGGGGAGATCCTATAATTCACCCCTCCACTTT,CASSLMGQGRSYNSPLHF
TRBJ2-5,.,TRBV3-1/TRBV3-2,once,TGTGCCAGCAGCCAATTTAGTTTAAAGACCCAGTACTTC,CASSQFSLKTQYF
TRBJ1-3,.,TRBV18,.,TGTGCCAGCTCACCAGTCCTGACAGGTCGCGTACCGAGCTCTGGAAACACCATATATTTT,CASSPVLTGRVPSSGNTIYF
TRBJ1-3,TRBD1,TRBV3-1/TRBV3-2,.,TGTGCCAGCAGCCCGACAGGGGGAAACACCATATATTTT,CASSPTGGNTIYF
TRBJ2-2,.,TRBV5-1,.,TGCGCCAGCAGCTTGACAGGGGACTTCACCGGGGAGCTGTTTTTT,CASSLTGDFTGELFF
TRBJ1-2,.,TRBV5-5,.,TGTGCCAGCAGCTTGTGGGCGGGAACAGTCGCGGACTATGGCTACACCTTC,CASSLWAGTVADYGYTF
TRBJ1-2,.,TRBV16,.,TGTGCCAGCAGCCACTCGGACAGAACTAACTATGGCTACACCTTC,CASSHSDRTNYGYTF
TRBJ2-7,.,TRBV12-3/TRBV12-4,.,TGTGCCAGCAGTTTGGGGGCCTCCTACGAGCAGTACTTC,CASSLGASYEQYF
TRBJ2-3,.,TRBV11-3,.,TGTGCCAGCAGCCGGCAGGGCGGGACCACAGATACGCAGTATTTT,CASSRQGGTTDTQYF
TRBJ1-5,TRBD1,TRBV7-9,.,TGTGCCAGCAGCTTAGGTCGGGACAGGGGCGATCAGCCCCAGCATTTT,CASSLGRDRGDQPQHF
TRBJ2-1,.,TRBV11-2,.,TGTGCCAGCAGCTTAAGGCAGGTGGGCCCCAGCTCCTACAATGAGCAGTTCTTC,CASSLRQVGPSSYNEQFF
TRBJ1-4,.,TRBV20-1,.,TGCAGTGCTAGACTTCCGGGGTTGCTGTTTTTT,CSARLPGLLFF
TRBJ1-5,.,TRBV29-1,.,TGCAGCGTTGGAGGGACGGACTATAGCAATCAGCCCCAGCATTTT,CSVGGTDYSNQPQHF
TRBJ2-5,.,TRBV7-9,.,TGTGCCAGCAGCTCCGGGAAACAAGAGACCCAGTACTTC,CASSSGKQETQYF
TRBJ1-2,TRBD1,TRBV3-1/TRBV3-2,once,TGTGCCAGCAGCCAAGCCCCAGGGGGTTATGGCTACACCTTC,CASSQAPGGYGYTF
TRBJ1-1,.,TRBV6-2/TRBV6-3,.,TGTGCCAGCAGTTACGGAGTTCTGGTGAGTGAAGCTTTCTTT,CASSYGVLVSEAFF
TRBJ1-3,.,TRBV9,few,TGTGCCAGCAGCACCCAAGGGGTCTCTGGAAACACCATATATTTT,CASSTQGVSGNTIYF
TRBJ2-7,TRBD2,TRBV7-2,.,TGTGCCAGCAGCTTAAGACTAGCGGGATCTTACGAGCAGTACTTC,CASSLRLAGSYEQYF
TRBJ2-1,TRBD2,TRBV4-3,.,TGCGCCAGCAGCCAAGCGACTAGCTCTTATGAGCAGTTCTTC,CASSQATSSYEQFF
TRBJ2-7,.,TRBV15,.,TGTGCCACCAGCAGAGAACCGGGGGGCGGAGAGCCCTACGAGCAGTACTTC,CATSREPGGGEPYEQYF
TRBJ2-1,.,TRBV24-1,.,TGTGCCACCAGTGAGGGAACAGGGTGGGTAAATGAGCAGTTCTTC,CATSEGTGWVNEQFF
TRBJ1-3,TRBD1,TRBV5-4,.,TGTGCCAGCAGCTTCCGGACAGGAGCCCCTTCGGGAAACACCATATATTTT,CASSFRTGAPSGNTIYF
TRBJ1-3,.,TRBV3-1/TRBV3-2,.,TGTGCCAGCAGCCATTTGCGACAGGACTCTGGAAACACCATATATTTT,CASSHLRQDSGNTIYF
TRBJ2-3,.,TRBV7-5,.,TGTGCCAGAAGCATCCTCACTAGCGGGAGTGTCTCAGATACGCAGTATTTT,CARSILTSGSVSDTQYF
TRBJ1-2,.,TRBV11-2,.,TGTGCCAGCAGCCACATTCGTATTATGGGAGGGGGGTATGGCTACACCTTC,CASSHIRIMGGGYGYTF
TRBJ2-1,TRBD2,TRBV2,.,TGTGCCAGCAGAGGACTAGCGAATGAGCAGTTCTTC,CASRGLANEQFF
TRBJ1-2,TRBD1,TRBV7-2,.,TGTGCCAGCAGCTTAGTCGGGCCAGGGGGCAATGGCTACACCTTC,CASSLVGPGGNGYTF
TRBJ2-3,.,TRBV7-8,.,TGTGCCAGCAGCCAATCCGGAGATACGCAGTATTTT,CASSQSGDTQYF